This T cell receptor beta chain was sequenced during a study of cytomegalovirus exposure and HLA in healthy donors. For the study at large: From about 170 million T cells, an earlier analysis saw 120 million or so unique TCR beta sequences.

A note on this clone: What it recognizes is unknown.

This CDR3 is 14 amino acids long. Germline V gene data show CDR1 as KGHSH and CDR2 as LQKENI. The V and J ends lost 3 bases and 3 bases, in that order; junction bases with no gene match: 1. Findings and caveats of the study: The study had only CMV serostatus as immune exposure information. Later analysis found that TCR beta chains associated with HLA were more clonally expanded than other, equally common chains.

Primers included in the PCR were 60 Vbeta and 13 Jbeta primers. Measured with immunoSEQ multiplex PCR; TCRdb has only the in-frame clones, and not every one. The sample has 35,000 to 45,000 clones, more than 50% seen once. Source material: PBMCs. V usage is TRBV18 and J usage is TRBJ1-4, with TRBD1 matching 7 bases. The receptor's source is a woman aged 40-49 years in good health and CMV-seropositive. CDR3 sequence reads: CASSPDRANEKLFF. CDR3 in DNA: TGTGCCAGCTCACCTGACAGGGCTAATGAAAAACTGTTTTTT.